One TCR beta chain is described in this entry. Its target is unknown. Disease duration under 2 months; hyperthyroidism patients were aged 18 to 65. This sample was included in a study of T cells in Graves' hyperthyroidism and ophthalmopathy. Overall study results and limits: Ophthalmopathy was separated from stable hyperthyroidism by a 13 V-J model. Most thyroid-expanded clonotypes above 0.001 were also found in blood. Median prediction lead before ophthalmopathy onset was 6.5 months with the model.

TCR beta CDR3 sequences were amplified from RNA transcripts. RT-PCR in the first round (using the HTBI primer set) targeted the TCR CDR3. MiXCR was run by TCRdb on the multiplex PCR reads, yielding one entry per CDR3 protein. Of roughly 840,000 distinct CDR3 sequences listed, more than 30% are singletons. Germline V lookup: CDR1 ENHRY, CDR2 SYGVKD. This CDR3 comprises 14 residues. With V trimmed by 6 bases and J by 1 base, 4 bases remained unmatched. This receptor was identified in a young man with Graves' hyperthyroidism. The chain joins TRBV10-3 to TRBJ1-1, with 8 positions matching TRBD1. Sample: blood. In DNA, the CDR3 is TGTGCCATCAGGAAGGGACAGGCGAACACTGAAGCTTTCTTT. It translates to CAIRKGQANTEAFF.